Presented here are 18 T cell receptor beta chains from one specimen sequenced in a study of glioma-infiltrating T cells after dendritic cell vaccination. The table came from immunoSEQ multiplex PCR; TCRdb's copy has only in-frame clones and leaves some out. Found here are tens of thousands of clones, 80% to 85% of them singletons; the top ten hold over 9%. Here the sequenced sample was blood, taken before dendritic cell vaccination. The origin of the receptors is a human donor with glioblastoma.

This chain connects TRBV11-2 to TRBJ1-3, with TRBD1 matching over 7 bases. The V gene end was trimmed by 2 bases and the J gene end by 3 bases; junction bases not matched to a gene: 7. Germline V gene lookup returns CDR1 SGHAT and CDR2 FQNNGV. This CDR3 spans 16 amino acids. CDR3 sequence reads: CASSLQGGDFGNTIYF. CDR3 sequence (DNA): TGTGCCAGCAGCTTACAGGGGGGCGACTTTGGAAACACCATATATTTT.

The rearrangement joins TRBV5-5 to TRBJ1-1; D unresolved. In germline, CDR1 is SGHKS, CDR2 YYEKEE (reference sequence). V was cut by 1 base and J by 1 base, with 8 bases left in between. The CDR3 loop spans 14 amino acids. This CDR3 is CASSLIGRNTEAFF. The CDR3 DNA follows: TGTGCCAGCAGCTTGATCGGGAGGAACACTGAAGCTTTCTTT.

This chain links TRBV2 with TRBJ1-5, with 7 bases matching TRBD1. V gave up 2 bases and J gave up 4 bases; unmatched junction bases: 2. Germline CDR1 is SNHLY and CDR2 is FYNNEI. The CDR3 loop spans 14 amino acids. CDR3 coding DNA: TGTGCCAGCAGTGAAACAGGGGTGAATCAGCCCCAGCATTTT. Amino acid sequence: CASSETGVNQPQHF.

V and J are TRBV27 and TRBJ1-2, with unresolved D. CDR1 is MNHEY, CDR2 SMNVEV, per germline (reference sequence). Trimming left V 6 bases short and J 0 bases short, with 14 bases between. The CDR3 is made up of 15 amino acids. CDR3 bases: TGTGCCAGCAGCCCCTTTGTCGAGTCTAACTATGGCTACACCTTC. Protein sequence: CASSPFVESNYGYTF.

This chain links TRBV27 with TRBJ2-7; D is possibly TRBD2 (6 bases). Germline values: CDR1 MNHEY, CDR2 SMNVEV (reference sequence). This CDR3 region has 14 residues. Trimming pared 2 bases from V and 3 bases from J, leaving 11 bases between. CDR3 residues: CASSLAGPYYEQYF. CDR3 sequence (DNA): TGTGCCAGCAGTTTAGCGGGGCCATACTACGAGCAGTACTTC.

The chain couples TRBV30 to TRBJ2-7; D may be TRBD1 (5 bases). The CDR3 contains 14 residues. Trimming removed 4 bases from V and 2 bases from J, with 15 bases in between. CDR1 and CDR2 (germline): GTSNPN, SVGIG (reference sequence). CDR3 region: CAWKPKGIPYEQYF. The DNA of the CDR3 is TGTGCCTGGAAGCCCAAGGGGATCCCCTACGAGCAGTACTTC.

The chain is built from TRBV11-2 and TRBJ2-7, with a weak D call TRBD2 (6 bases). From germline, CDR1 is SGHAT and CDR2 FQNNGV. Trimming stripped 3 bases from V and 3 bases from J, with 12 bases between. The CDR3 spans 14 residues. Written as DNA, the CDR3 is TGTGCCAGCAGCTTGGGCTTGGGACTCTACGAGCAGTACTTC. This translates into CASSLGLGLYEQYF. Full variable domain (outside the CDR3, taken from reference TRBV11-2 and TRBJ2-7): EAGVAQSPRYKIIEKRQSVAFWCNPISGHATLYWYQQILGQGPKLLIQFQNNGVVDDSQLPKDRFSAERLKGVDSTLKIQPAKLEDSAVYLCASSLGLGLYEQYFGPGTRLTVT.

V and J are TRBV6-1 and TRBJ2-3; 10 bases are shared with TRBD1. CDR1 is MNHNS, CDR2 SASEGT, per germline. V shed 6 bases and J 4 bases; nucleotides not matched to a gene: 7. This CDR3 spans 15 amino acids. CDR3 DNA: TGTGCCAGCAGCTTCGGACAGGGGGGCGCAGATACGCAGTATTTT. It yields the protein CASSFGQGGADTQYF.

The V gene is TRBV4-1, the J gene TRBJ2-3, with 7 bases identical to TRBD1. This CDR3 has 16 amino acids. V was clipped by 0 bases and J by 0 bases; unmatched bases: 3. Germline V gene sequence: CDR1 MGHRA, CDR2 YSYEKL. In DNA form, the CDR3 reads TGCGCCAGCAGCCAAGATTTCAGGGGGAGCACAGATACGCAGTATTTT. It translates to CASSQDFRGSTDTQYF.

In nucleotides, the CDR3 is TGCGCCAGCAGCTCTGGACAGGGATGGACCGGGGAGCTGTTTTTT. Encoded protein: CASSSGQGWTGELFF. J is TRBJ2-2 and V is TRBV5-1, with 8 bases that match TRBD1. J lost 5 bases, V lost 3 bases, and 6 bases had no gene match. Germline CDR1 is SGHRS and CDR2 is YFSETQ. The CDR3 spans 15 residues.

A few counts support this clone. The chain recombines TRBV28 with TRBJ1-6; 8 bases line up with TRBD1. This CDR3 spans 15 amino acids. Per germline, CDR1 MDHEN and CDR2 SYDVKM. The trim removed 3 bases at V and 10 bases at J, leaving 8 bases unmatched. The CDR3 nucleotides read TGTGCCAGCAGTTTCCGACAGGGGTCAAAATCACCCCTCCACTTT. Translated: CASSFRQGSKSPLHF.

The chain carries TRBV5-1 and TRBJ1-5; 7 positions match TRBD1. Germline trimming cut 4 bases from V and 4 bases from J; bases unmatched to any gene: 8. The CDR3 has 15 amino acids. The germline gives CDR1 SGHRS, CDR2 YFSETQ. The CDR3 coding sequence is TGCGCCAGCAGCCCGGGGACAGTAGGAAATCAGCCCCAGCATTTT. Protein sequence: CASSPGTVGNQPQHF.

The chain employs TRBV29-1 and TRBJ1-5; 7 bases map to TRBD1. This CDR3 is 14 amino acids long. Trimming took 6 bases from V and 2 from J; bases not matched to a gene: 7. The germline CDR1 and CDR2 sequences are SQVTM and ANQGSEA. The chain's CDR3 is CSVWTGPGNQPQHF. CDR3 in DNA: TGCAGCGTCTGGACAGGCCCGGGCAATCAGCCCCAGCATTTT.

V and J are TRBV7-6 and TRBJ2-5; perhaps TRBD2 as D (5 bases). With 2 bases removed from V and 3 bases from J, the gap between germline ends came to 16 bases. This CDR3 comprises 16 residues. Germline loops: CDR1 SGHVS, CDR2 FNYEAQ. The CDR3 DNA reads as TGTGCCAGCAGCTTATTGGAGAGGGCTGAGGAAGAGACCCAGTACTTC. Amino acid sequence: CASSLLERAEEETQYF.

A few counts support this clone. This CDR3 reads CASSEGAGPQETQYF. CDR3 DNA: TGTGCCAGCAGTGAAGGTGCAGGGCCTCAAGAGACCCAGTACTTC. V usage is TRBV2 and J usage is TRBJ2-5, with D perhaps TRBD1 (5 bases). The CDR3 is 15 residues long. V was trimmed by 1 base and J by 2 bases, leaving 11 bases between them. Looked up from germline, CDR1 is SNHLY and CDR2 is FYNNEI.

V is TRBV10-3 and J is TRBJ1-5; tentatively, D is TRBD1 (5 bases). V lost 0 bases and J 2 bases, leaving 5 bases between the germline ends. Germline values: CDR1 ENHRY, CDR2 SYGVKD. The CDR3 is 14 amino acids. The CDR3 loop is CAISESQGNQPQHF. The CDR3 bases are TGTGCCATCAGTGAGTCACAGGGCAATCAGCCCCAGCATTTT.

The chain carries TRBV7-6 and TRBJ2-5, with D maybe TRBD1 (6 bases). CDR1 is SGHVS, CDR2 FNYEAQ, per germline. CDR3 length: 15 residues. Between the trimmed V and J ends, which lost 4 bases and 5 bases, there was a span of 17 bases. CDR3 DNA sequence: TGTGCCAGCAGCTCCCAAGGGGACAAGGCGGAGACCCAGTACTTC. Its protein product is CASSSQGDKAETQYF.

In DNA form, the CDR3 reads TGCACCAGCAGCCAAGGTAACTCGCGGGGGACCTACGAGCAGTACTTC. The encoded protein is CTSSQGNSRGTYEQYF. The chain links TRBV1 to TRBJ2-7; the table assigns TRBD2, which was not confirmed against the DNA. TRBV1 is classified as a pseudogene. This CDR3 region has 16 residues.